The 3 T cell receptor beta chains below all came from one sample that was sequenced in a study of radiation and T cells in renal cell carcinoma. Some clones are missing from TCRdb's copy, which holds only in-frame ones; the method was immunoSEQ multiplex PCR. The sample yields roughly 9,600 clones, 63% seen once. Treatment: 15 Gy SBRT to primary tumor, nephrectomy 4 weeks later. This specimen consisted of tumor tissue, obtained from a patient whose treatment included radiotherapy and nephrectomy. The origin of the receptors is a woman in her fifties or sixties with renal cell carcinoma.

The count of this clone is one. The DNA for the CDR3 is TGTGCCAGCAGTTTTTCTCGGGGGGGGAGCGAGGAGCAGTACTTC. Its protein is CASSFSRGGSEEQYF. This sequence joins TRBV5-4 and TRBJ2-7; 8 bases are a match to TRBD2. Germline lookup yields CDR1 SGHNT and CDR2 YYREEE (reference sequence). Unmatched junction bases numbered 14, after V lost 5 bases and J lost 7 bases. The CDR3 contains 15 residues.

This clone was found once. CDR3 coding DNA: TGTGCCAGTACTCCGGGACAGGGCTTAAACATTCAGTACTTC. This encodes CASTPGQGLNIQYF. This rearrangement joins TRBV19 to TRBJ2-4; 9 positions match TRBD1. The junction had 7 bases not matched to a gene; V was cut back by 7 bases and J by 6 bases. Germline V gene sequence: CDR1 LNHDA, CDR2 SQIVND (reference sequence). CDR3 size: 14 residues.

The chain is built from TRBV6-1 and TRBJ1-5; TRBD1 matches at 10 bases. Germline CDR1 reads MNHNS; CDR2 reads SASEGT. With V trimmed by 4 bases and J by 4 bases, 4 bases remained unmatched. This CDR3 has 15 amino acids. The CDR3 nucleotides read TGTGCCAGCAGTGGGACAGGGGGTGGAAATCAGCCCCAGCATTTT. Translating it yields CASSGTGGGNQPQHF.